Presented here are 31 T cell receptor beta chains from one specimen sequenced in a study of vaccination and CD4 T cells after COVID-19. With the Oncomine TCR Beta short-read assay, DNA from cultured CD4+ T cells was sequenced. Using its own MiXCR run on the PCR reads, TCRdb lists one record per CDR3 protein. The repertoire holds 22,000 or so distinct CDR3 sequences, with about 41% as singletons. These receptors have no known antigen. The treatment: roughly 10-day PBMC culture with coronavirus spike peptide pools or control peptides (ViraFEST assay). Sequenced: CD4+ T cells from blood, cultured in vitro. These TCRs come from a human donor who had recovered from COVID-19.

The rearrangement joins TRBV20-1 to TRBJ1-5, with TRBD1 matching over 8 bases. Per the germline V gene, CDR1 is DFQATT and CDR2 is SNEGSKA (reference sequence). After removal of 5 bases from V and 6 bases from J, the junction contained 12 bases not matched to a gene. The CDR3 sequence is 15 residues long. The DNA for the CDR3 is TGCAGTGCTCCTACAGGGGGGGGCCTCAGTCAGCCCCAGCATTTT. Protein: CSAPTGGGLSQPQHF.

CDR3 nucleotides: TGTGCCAGCAGTTACAATATTGGCGCCGGACAGGTGCAACAGCCCCAGCATTTT. Protein: CASSYNIGAGQVQQPQHF. The V and J genes are TRBV6-5 and TRBJ1-5; 7 bases match TRBD1. V trimming: 2 bases; J trimming: 7 bases; junction bases outside the gene matches: 17. This CDR3 has 18 residues. Per germline, CDR1 MNHEY and CDR2 SVGAGI.

This clonotype was counted between two and nine times. The CDR3 reads CASSPQGDTQYF. For the CDR3, the DNA is TGCGCCAGCAGCCCACAGGGAGATACGCAGTATTTT. The rearrangement joins TRBV5-1 to TRBJ2-3, with D possibly matching TRBD1 (6 bases). The CDR3 loop spans 12 amino acids. The V gene's germline CDR1 is SGHRS and CDR2 YFSETQ. The V end was cut by 4 bases, the J end by 5 bases, with 8 bases between. Based on the CDR3 plus reference TRBV5-1 and TRBJ2-3, the full variable domain is KAGVTQTPRYLIKTRGQQVTLSCSPISGHRSVSWYQQTPGQGLQFLFEYFSETQRNKGNFPGRFSGRQFSNSRSEMNVSTLELGDSALYLCASSPQGDTQYFGPGTRLTVL.

This clonotype showed up just once. This chain joins TRBV5-4 and TRBJ2-7, with a tentative D call TRBD2 (5 bases). The CDR3 has 15 amino acids. Germline-derived CDR1 and CDR2 are SGHNT and YYREEE (reference sequence). V gave up 3 bases and J gave up 1 base, with 14 bases separating them. DNA for the CDR3: TGTGCCAGCAGCTCGACCTGGACTCGTTCCTACGAGCAGTACTTC. Amino acids: CASSSTWTRSYEQYF.

This clonotype was seen once. The chain recombines TRBV11-3 with TRBJ1-3; D call uncertain. This CDR3 spans 15 amino acids. CDR1 SGHNT and CDR2 YENEEA come from the germline V gene. Trimming left V 4 bases short and J 4 bases short, with 14 bases between. CDR3 bases: TGTGCCAGCAGCTCTGACCGACCGGGCGGAAACACCATATATTTT. Translating gives CASSSDRPGGNTIYF.

This rearrangement joins TRBV6-5 to TRBJ1-5; 7 bases map to TRBD1. The length of the CDR3 is 15 residues. Per the germline V gene, CDR1 is MNHEY and CDR2 is SVGAGI. V shed 1 base and J 2 bases; nucleotides not matched to a gene: 2. This chain's CDR3 is CASSYLQGGNQPQHF. The CDR3 nucleotides read TGTGCCAGCAGTTACTTGCAGGGGGGCAATCAGCCCCAGCATTTT.

The chain recombines TRBV11-3 with TRBJ2-7, with D possibly being TRBD2 (5 bases). Trimming stripped 1 base from V and 2 bases from J, with 18 bases between. Germline lookup yields CDR1 SGHNT and CDR2 YENEEA. This CDR3 is built from 17 residues. CDR3 sequence reads: CASSLGLMPGRAYEQYF. For the CDR3, the DNA is TGTGCCAGCAGCTTAGGCCTTATGCCGGGGAGAGCCTACGAGCAGTACTTC. The variable domain in full, completed from reference TRBV11-3 and TRBJ2-7, reads EAGVVQSPRYKIIEKKQPVAFWCNPISGHNTLYWYLQNLGQGPELLIRYENEEAVDDSQLPKDRFSAERLKGVDSTLKIQPAELGDSAVYLCASSLGLMPGRAYEQYFGPGTRLTVT.

This clonotype was found a few times. The chain links TRBV2 to TRBJ1-1; D ambiguous. Deletions cut 4 bases from V and 4 bases from J, with 7 bases between. Germline CDR1 is SNHLY and CDR2 is FYNNEI. The length of the CDR3 is 12 residues. CDR3 amino acids: CASSGFFTEAFF. The CDR3 DNA follows: TGTGCCAGCAGTGGATTCTTCACTGAAGCTTTCTTT.

A word on this clonotype: A much larger clone lies one base from this, so it may be a read error. The chain is built from TRBV15 and TRBJ2-1; maybe TRBD1 (7 bases). The DNA matches TRBJ2-7 better at its end, which makes the J call doubtful. The CDR3 covers 12 residues. Germline lookup yields CDR1 LNHNV and CDR2 YYDKDF (reference sequence). Here the CDR3 DNA reads TGTACCACCAGCAGGGGGGCTTACGAGCAGTACTTC. This sequence encodes CTTSRGAYEQYF.

This chain links TRBV18 with TRBJ1-2, with a possible D match to TRBD1 (5 bases). CDR1 KGHSH and CDR2 LQKENI come from the germline V gene. The germline V and J ends were trimmed by 1 base and 7 bases, with 22 bases remaining between them. This CDR3 contains 17 residues. CDR3 sequence reads: CASSPRPLQATGPGYTF. CDR3 bases: TGTGCCAGCTCACCACGCCCTTTACAGGCTACCGGGCCTGGCTACACCTTC.

In its sample, this clonotype ranks as medium-sized. The rearrangement links TRBV6-5 to TRBJ1-6; the D is unclear. The V end lost 0 bases, the J end lost 9 bases, and 6 bases lay between the germline ends. The germline V gene has CDR1 MNHEY and CDR2 SVGAGI. The CDR3 is 13 amino acids. CDR3 in amino acids: CASSYSTSSPLHF. The CDR3 DNA is TGTGCCAGCAGTTACTCGACCAGTTCACCCCTCCACTTT.

This clonotype appeared a few times. This chain connects TRBV20-1 to TRBJ1-2, with 7 positions matching TRBD1. Trimming removed 7 bases from V and 4 bases from J; junction bases left unmatched: 9. The V gene's germline CDR1 is DFQATT and CDR2 SNEGSKA (reference sequence). CDR3 length: 13 amino acids. CDR3 DNA sequence: TGCAGTGAAAGGGGACAGACTTCCTATGGCTACACCTTC. This codes for CSERGQTSYGYTF.

The chain carries TRBV19 and TRBJ2-5; TRBD1 agrees at 9 bases. The CDR3 spans 13 residues. CDR1 is LNHDA, CDR2 SQIVND, per germline (reference sequence). The V gene end was trimmed by 10 bases and the J gene end by 5 bases; junction bases not matched to a gene: 8. The CDR3 sequence is CATNRGRGETQYF. The CDR3 nucleotides read TGTGCCACCAACAGGGGGCGCGGCGAGACCCAGTACTTC.

In its sample, this clonotype was seen a few times. This chain joins TRBV20-1 and TRBJ1-5; TRBD1 is a possible D gene (5 bases). Germline CDR1 is DFQATT and CDR2 is SNEGSKA (reference sequence). The V gene lost 6 bases and the J gene lost 0 bases, with 15 bases spanning the gap. The CDR3 runs 15 residues. This chain's CDR3 is CSAELGPSSNQPQHF. CDR3 nucleotides: TGCAGTGCGGAGTTGGGACCGAGTAGCAATCAGCCCCAGCATTTT.

The chain combines TRBV2 with TRBJ2-2; D not certain. Germline CDR1 is SNHLY and CDR2 is FYNNEI. This CDR3 is 13 amino acids long. V was clipped by 3 bases and J by 1 base, with 3 bases between them. The CDR3 bases are TGTGCCAGCAGTGAGAGGAACACCGGGGAGCTGTTTTTT. This gives the protein CASSERNTGELFF.

CDR3 DNA sequence: TGCGCCAGCAGCCAAGAATTAAGGGTCTACGAGCAGTACTTC. Its translation is CASSQELRVYEQYF. This chain links TRBV4-3 with TRBJ2-7; D uncertain. Germline values: CDR1 LGHNA, CDR2 YSLEER. The CDR3 totals 14 residues. Trimming took 0 bases from V and 3 from J, leaving 9 bases between them.

The chain couples TRBV7-2 to TRBJ2-2; D unresolved. Trimming cost V 5 bases and J 0 bases, with 7 bases left between them. Germline lookup yields CDR1 SGHTA and CDR2 FQGNSA. The CDR3 runs 14 residues. The CDR3 nucleotides read TGTGCCAGCAGCGTGATTCCGAACACCGGGGAGCTGTTTTTT. As protein: CASSVIPNTGELFF.

This clonotype was detected only a few times. The gene calls are TRBV7-9 and TRBJ2-7, with D unclear. The V end lost 4 bases, the J end lost 6 bases, and 16 bases lay between the germline ends. The CDR3 length is 14 residues. Germline V gene lookup returns CDR1 SEHNR and CDR2 FQNEAQ (reference sequence). The CDR3 sequence is CASSSFGRAGEQYF. CDR3 bases: TGTGCCAGCAGCTCCTTCGGTAGGGCTGGCGAGCAGTACTTC.

In its sample, this clonotype was seen a few times. This chain connects TRBV6-1 to TRBJ1-2; D unclear. The CDR3 runs to 13 residues. The germline V gene encodes CDR1 MNHNS and CDR2 SASEGT. Trimming stripped 5 bases from V and 3 bases from J, with 10 bases between. DNA of the CDR3: TGTGCCAGCAGTCTCCAACCGGACTATGGCTACACCTTC. Residues: CASSLQPDYGYTF.

The chain recombines TRBV18 with TRBJ2-7, with a possible D match to TRBD1 (5 bases). Trimming left V 0 bases short and J 0 bases short, with 12 bases between. The length of the CDR3 is 16 residues. Germline loops: CDR1 KGHSH, CDR2 LQKENI. This CDR3 is CASSPPGRASSYEQYF. The CDR3 region has the DNA TGTGCCAGCTCACCACCGGGCAGGGCAAGCTCCTACGAGCAGTACTTC.

This clonotype was counted only a few times. This chain connects TRBV6-1 to TRBJ1-1; D is perhaps TRBD1 (6 bases). In germline, CDR1 is MNHNS, CDR2 SASEGT. This CDR3 comprises 14 residues. Trimming pared 8 bases from V and 2 bases from J, leaving 15 bases between. The DNA for the CDR3 is TGTGCCAGCTCCTCGAGACAGGAAAACACTGAAGCTTTCTTT. Translating gives CASSSRQENTEAFF.

This clonotype was seen a few times. V and J are TRBV7-8 and TRBJ1-1; D is undetermined. The germline V gene has CDR1 SGHVS and CDR2 FQNEAQ. Trimming shortened V by 6 bases and J by 1 base, and 9 bases separated the two germline ends. The length of the CDR3 is 13 residues. The CDR3 sequence: CASREQTNTEAFF. In DNA, the CDR3 is TGTGCCAGCAGAGAACAGACGAACACTGAAGCTTTCTTT. The whole variable domain, remainder taken from reference TRBV7-8 and TRBJ1-1, is GAGVSQSPRYKVAKRGQDVALRCDPISGHVSLFWYQQALGQGPEFLTYFQNEAQLDKSGLPSDRFFAERPEGSVSTLKIQRTQQEDSAVYLCASREQTNTEAFFGQGTRLTVV.

The chain is built from TRBV28 and TRBJ2-3; 11 nucleotides agree with TRBD2. The V segment lost 6 bases and the J segment 6 bases; nucleotides outside the gene matches: 11. The germline V gene has CDR1 MDHEN and CDR2 SYDVKM. This CDR3 is 16 amino acids long. The CDR3 loop reads CASRVQLAGAGDTQYF. The CDR3, as DNA: TGTGCCAGCAGGGTACAACTAGCGGGGGCCGGGGATACGCAGTATTTT.

About this clonotype: Germline and junction disagree at one end, which may indicate a read error. The J gene is TRBJ2-1, the V gene TRBV12-3 or TRBV12-4; the match to TRBD1 covers 11 bases. The CDR3 sequence is 11 residues long. The CDR3 loop is CASTMGDRGRF. In DNA, the CDR3 is TGTGCCAGCACCATGGGGGACAGGGGGAGGTTC.

This clonotype is a singleton in its sample. The genes are TRBV12-3 or TRBV12-4 and TRBJ2-1, with a tentative D call TRBD1 (5 bases). The CDR3 loop spans 13 amino acids. Trimming removed 6 bases at V and 7 bases at J, with 13 bases between. The CDR3 reads CASRRNRYNEQFF. The DNA of the CDR3 is TGTGCCAGCAGACGGAACAGGTATAATGAGCAGTTCTTC.

The chain carries TRBV11-2 and TRBJ2-1, with 10 bases fitting TRBD2. Germline V CDR1 and CDR2: SGHAT, FQNNGV. The V segment lost 3 bases and the J segment 6 bases; nucleotides outside the gene matches: 5. The CDR3 runs 15 residues. The CDR3 region has the DNA TGTGCCAGCAGCTTTGGGTTAGCGGGAGGCAATGAGCAGTTCTTC. Protein sequence: CASSFGLAGGNEQFF.

This chain connects TRBV6-2 or TRBV6-3 to TRBJ2-7, with 7 nucleotides matching TRBD1. The CDR3 covers 12 residues. Unmatched junction bases numbered 4, after V lost 10 bases and J lost 1 base. CDR1 is MNHEY, CDR2 SVGEGT, per germline. The CDR3 sequence: CAISDRSYEQYF. DNA of the CDR3: TGTGCCATCTCGGACAGGTCCTACGAGCAGTACTTC.

This clonotype has just a few counts. The rearrangement links TRBV28 to TRBJ2-1; either TRBD1 or TRBD2 may supply D (5 bases each). Germline CDR1 and CDR2: MDHEN and SYDVKM. V dropped 3 bases and J dropped 8 bases, with 8 bases sitting between them. There are 12 residues in the CDR3. CDR3 in DNA: TGTGCCAGCAGTTTGGGGGAGCATGAGCAGTTCTTC. Translated: CASSLGEHEQFF.

This clonotype appeared a few times. The CDR3 nucleotides are TGCAGTGCTAGAGTCCCTCCCGGACAGGGGAATGGCTACACCTTC. It encodes CSARVPPGQGNGYTF. V gene TRBV20-1 combines with J gene TRBJ1-2; 9 positions agree with TRBD1. The CDR3 loop spans 15 amino acids. J gave up 6 bases and V 1 base, and 9 bases lay outside the gene matches. Germline CDR1 DFQATT, CDR2 SNEGSKA (reference sequence).

This clonotype came up a few times. V and J are TRBV18 and TRBJ1-3; TRBD1 matches 7 bases. Trimming took 2 bases from V and 4 from J; bases not matched to a gene: 5. CDR1 and CDR2 from the germline V gene are KGHSH and LQKENI. The CDR3 extends over 15 amino acids. CDR3 protein: CASSPYRGLGNTIYF. DNA for the CDR3: TGTGCCAGCTCACCATACAGGGGTCTCGGAAACACCATATATTTT.

A few counts support this clonotype. The gene calls are TRBV10-3 and TRBJ2-7; 7 bases are shared with TRBD1. The germline V gene encodes CDR1 ENHRY and CDR2 SYGVKD. The CDR3 covers 14 residues. Germline trimming cut 6 bases from V and 0 bases from J; bases unmatched to any gene: 5. This chain's CDR3 is CAISATGPSYEQYF. In DNA form, the CDR3 reads TGTGCCATCAGCGCGACAGGGCCCTCCTACGAGCAGTACTTC.